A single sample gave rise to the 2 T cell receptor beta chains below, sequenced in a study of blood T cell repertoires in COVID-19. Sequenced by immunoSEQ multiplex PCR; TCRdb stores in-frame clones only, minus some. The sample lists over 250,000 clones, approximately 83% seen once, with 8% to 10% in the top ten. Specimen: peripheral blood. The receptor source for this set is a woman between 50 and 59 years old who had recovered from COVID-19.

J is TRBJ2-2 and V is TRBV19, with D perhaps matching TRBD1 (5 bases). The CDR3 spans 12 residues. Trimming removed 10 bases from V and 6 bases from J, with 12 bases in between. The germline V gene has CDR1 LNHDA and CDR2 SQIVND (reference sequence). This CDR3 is CANDLGPGELFF. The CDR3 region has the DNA TGTGCCAACGATTTGGGGCCCGGGGAGCTGTTTTTT.

CDR3 bases: TGTGCCAGCAGCTCGGCGGGGGACAGGGCGGGCGGCTACACCTTC. Amino acids: CASSSAGDRAGGYTF. This chain uses TRBV5-4 with TRBJ1-2, with TRBD1 matching 9 bases. V shed 3 bases and J 8 bases; nucleotides not matched to a gene: 11. CDR3 size: 15 residues. Germline V gene lookup returns CDR1 SGHNT and CDR2 YYREEE (reference sequence).